This T cell receptor (beta chain) was identified during a study of shared clonotypes between healthy human individuals. Details on this clone: Its target is unknown.

Genomic DNA of every subset was divided equally among multiple immunoSEQ plates. Sorted-subset replicate PCR reactions were performed with roughly 200 ng DNA, corresponding to roughly 30,000 T cell genomes. Assay used: immunoSEQ multiplex PCR; TCRdb lists only in-frame clones, some missing. The data contain some 1,100,000 clones, more than 75% of them singletons. Notes on the study in general: Naive subsets tended to show greater estimated richness than memory subsets. Clonotype sharing across a few donors was observed for roughly 5% of naive CD4 clonotypes.

Sequenced: memory CD4+ T cells from PBMCs. Subset noted: CD45RA-negative fraction. The source of this sequence is a man aged 18 to 35 in good health. Some clones in this sample may be carry-over from other donors' samples.

CDR3 nucleotide sequence: TGTGCCAGTACCCTGGGACTAGCGGAGGCGGGTGAGCAGTTCTTC. Protein sequence: CASTLGLAEAGEQFF. The chain combines TRBV19 with TRBJ2-1, with TRBD2 matching over 11 bases. J lost 9 bases, V lost 7 bases, and 11 bases had no gene match. CDR1 and CDR2 (germline): LNHDA, SQIVND (reference sequence). The CDR3 runs to 15 residues.